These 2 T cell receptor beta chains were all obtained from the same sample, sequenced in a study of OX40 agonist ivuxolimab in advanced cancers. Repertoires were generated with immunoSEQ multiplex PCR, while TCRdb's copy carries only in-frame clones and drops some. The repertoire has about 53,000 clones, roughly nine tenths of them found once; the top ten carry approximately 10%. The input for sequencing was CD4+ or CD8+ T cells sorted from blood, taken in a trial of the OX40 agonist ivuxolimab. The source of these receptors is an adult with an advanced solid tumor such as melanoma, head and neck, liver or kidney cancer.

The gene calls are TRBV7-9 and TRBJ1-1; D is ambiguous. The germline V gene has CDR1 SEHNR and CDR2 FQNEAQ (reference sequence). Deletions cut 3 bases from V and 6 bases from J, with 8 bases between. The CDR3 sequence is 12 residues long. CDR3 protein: CASSLVGPEAFF. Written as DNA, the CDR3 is TGTGCCAGCAGCTTGGTAGGGCCTGAAGCTTTCTTT.

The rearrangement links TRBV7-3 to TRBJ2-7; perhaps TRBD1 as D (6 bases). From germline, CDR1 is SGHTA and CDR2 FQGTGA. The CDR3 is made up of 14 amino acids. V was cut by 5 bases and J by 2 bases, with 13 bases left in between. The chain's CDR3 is CASSINRQAYEQYF. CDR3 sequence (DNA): TGTGCCAGCAGCATAAACAGACAGGCCTACGAGCAGTACTTC. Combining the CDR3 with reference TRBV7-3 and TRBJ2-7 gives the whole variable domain GAGVSQTPSNKVTEKGKYVELRCDPISGHTALYWYRQSLGQGPEFLIYFQGTGAADDSGLPNDRFFAVRPEGSVSTLKIQRTERGDSAVYLCASSINRQAYEQYFGPGTRLTVT.